This paragraph reports one T cell receptor (beta chain). The source of the sample is a study of blood T cell repertoires in COVID-19. The wider study: Samples representing acute and convalescent COVID-19 were sourced from the United States, Italy and Spain.

Germline V gene lookup returns CDR1 MDHEN and CDR2 SYDVKM. Germline trimming cut 6 bases from V and 15 bases from J; bases unmatched to any gene: 10. There are 12 residues in the CDR3. The method was immunoSEQ multiplex PCR; TCRdb's version includes in-frame clones alone and lacks a portion of them. Among tens of thousands of clones listed, roughly 90% were seen once. The sample taken for sequencing was peripheral blood. The receptor was derived from a human donor with active COVID-19. The donor label of this sample is uncertain. This chain joins TRBV28 and TRBJ2-1, with TRBD2 matching over 8 bases. CDR3 nucleotide sequence: TGTGCCAGCAGCATGGCCGGGACTAGGACGTTCTTC. It encodes CASSMAGTRTFF.